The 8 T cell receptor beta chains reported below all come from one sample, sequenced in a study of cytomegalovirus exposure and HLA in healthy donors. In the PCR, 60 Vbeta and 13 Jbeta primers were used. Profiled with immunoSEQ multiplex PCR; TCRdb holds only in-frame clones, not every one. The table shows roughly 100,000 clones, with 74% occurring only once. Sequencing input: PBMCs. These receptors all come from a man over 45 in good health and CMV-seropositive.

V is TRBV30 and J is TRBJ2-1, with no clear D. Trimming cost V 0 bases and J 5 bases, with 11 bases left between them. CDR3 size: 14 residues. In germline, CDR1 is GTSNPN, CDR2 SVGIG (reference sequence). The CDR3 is CAWSVRSIDNEQFF. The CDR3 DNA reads TGTGCCTGGAGTGTACGAAGCATAGACAATGAGCAGTTCTTC.

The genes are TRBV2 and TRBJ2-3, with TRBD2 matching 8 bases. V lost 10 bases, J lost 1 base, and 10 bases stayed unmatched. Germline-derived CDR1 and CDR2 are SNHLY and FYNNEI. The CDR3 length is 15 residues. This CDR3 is CAIQSGRSGTDTQYF. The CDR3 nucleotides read TGTGCCATCCAGAGCGGGAGAAGCGGCACAGATACGCAGTATTTT.

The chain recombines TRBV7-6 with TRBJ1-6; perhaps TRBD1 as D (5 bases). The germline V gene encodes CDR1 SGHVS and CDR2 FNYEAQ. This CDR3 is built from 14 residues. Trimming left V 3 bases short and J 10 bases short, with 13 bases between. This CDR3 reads CASSLGQGGSPLHF. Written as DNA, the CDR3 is TGTGCCAGCAGCTTGGGGCAGGGTGGCTCACCCCTCCACTTT. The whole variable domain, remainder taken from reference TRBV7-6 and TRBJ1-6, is GAGVSQSPRYKVTKRGQDVALRCDPISGHVSLYWYRQALGQGPEFLTYFNYEAQQDKSGLPNDRFSAERPEGSISTLTIQRTEQRDSAMYRCASSLGQGGSPLHFGNGTRLTVT.

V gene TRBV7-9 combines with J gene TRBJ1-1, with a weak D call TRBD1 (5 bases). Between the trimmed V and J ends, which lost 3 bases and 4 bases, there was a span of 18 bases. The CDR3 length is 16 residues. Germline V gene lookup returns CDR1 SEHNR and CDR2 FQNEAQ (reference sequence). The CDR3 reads CASSFNRLRSVTEAFF. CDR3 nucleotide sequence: TGTGCCAGCAGCTTTAACAGGCTGCGCTCGGTCACTGAAGCTTTCTTT.

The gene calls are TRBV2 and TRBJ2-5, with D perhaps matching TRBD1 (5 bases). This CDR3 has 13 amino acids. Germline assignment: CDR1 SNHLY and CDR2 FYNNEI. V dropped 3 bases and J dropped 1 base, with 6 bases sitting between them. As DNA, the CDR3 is TGTGCCAGCAGTGAGGACACCCAAGAGACCCAGTACTTC. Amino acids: CASSEDTQETQYF.

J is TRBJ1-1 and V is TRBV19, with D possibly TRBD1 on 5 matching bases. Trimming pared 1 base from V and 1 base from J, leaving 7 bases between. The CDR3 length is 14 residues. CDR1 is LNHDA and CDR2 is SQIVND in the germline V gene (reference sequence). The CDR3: CASSIGRANTEAFF. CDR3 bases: TGTGCCAGTAGTATAGGCAGGGCGAACACTGAAGCTTTCTTT.

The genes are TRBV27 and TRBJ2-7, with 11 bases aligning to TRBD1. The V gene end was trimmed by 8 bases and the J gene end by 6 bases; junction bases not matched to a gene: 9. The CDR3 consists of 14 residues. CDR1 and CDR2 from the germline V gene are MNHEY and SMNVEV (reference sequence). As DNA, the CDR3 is TGTGCCAGCGCCTCCGGGACAGGGGGGAGCGAGCAGTACTTC. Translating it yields CASASGTGGSEQYF.

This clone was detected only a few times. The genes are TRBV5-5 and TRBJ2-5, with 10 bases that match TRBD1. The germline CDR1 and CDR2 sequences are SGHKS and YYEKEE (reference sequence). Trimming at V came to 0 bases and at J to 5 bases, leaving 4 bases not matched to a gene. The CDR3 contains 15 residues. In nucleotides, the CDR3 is TGTGCCAGCAGCTTGGAGGGGACAGGGGAGGAGACCCAGTACTTC. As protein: CASSLEGTGEETQYF.